Listed here are 12 T cell receptor beta chains from one sample, sequenced in a study of OX40 agonist ivuxolimab in advanced cancers. The repertoire was sequenced with immunoSEQ multiplex PCR; TCRdb's copy has only in-frame clones and lacks some. Among 65,000 to 85,000 clones listed, approximately 90% were seen once. The sequences come from CD4+ or CD8+ T cells sorted from blood, collected in a trial of the OX40 agonist ivuxolimab. Source of these receptors: an adult with an advanced solid tumor such as melanoma, head and neck, liver or kidney cancer.

The chain is built from TRBV29-1 and TRBJ2-3, with D perhaps TRBD1 (5 bases). V lost 4 bases and J lost 0, with 14 bases in between. This CDR3 has 15 amino acids. In germline, CDR1 is SQVTM, CDR2 ANQGSEA. The DNA of the CDR3 is TGCAGCGTTGTGTGGGCAGGGTCTAGCACAGATACGCAGTATTTT. Translation: CSVVWAGSSTDTQYF.

The chain is built from TRBV5-1 and TRBJ2-3; D assignment may be TRBD1 or TRBD2 (6 bases each). This CDR3 region has 15 residues. From germline, CDR1 is SGHRS and CDR2 YFSETQ. With 1 base removed from V and 3 bases from J, the gap between germline ends came to 12 bases. The CDR3 spells CASSLWGAHTDTQYF. CDR3 nucleotides: TGCGCCAGCAGCTTGTGGGGGGCGCATACAGATACGCAGTATTTT.

This clone was seen only a few times. V usage is TRBV5-1 and J usage is TRBJ1-6; TRBD1 matches at 9 bases. J lost 7 bases, V lost 8 bases, and 10 bases had no gene match. The CDR3 is made up of 15 amino acids. Germline V gene data show CDR1 as SGHRS and CDR2 as YFSETQ. CDR3 sequence reads: CASRPTGQGNSPLHF. The CDR3 DNA sequence: TGCGCCAGTAGACCTACGGGACAGGGCAATTCACCCCTCCACTTT.

The genes are TRBV7-6 and TRBJ2-1; TRBD1 matches 7 bases. Germline V gene sequence: CDR1 SGHVS, CDR2 FNYEAQ. Trimming cost V 5 bases and J 5 bases; bases outside gene matches: 3. CDR3 length: 13 amino acids. The CDR3 DNA reads as TGTGCCAGCAGCCAGGGGGACGACAATGAGCAGTTCTTC. Amino acid sequence: CASSQGDDNEQFF.

This sequence joins TRBV30 and TRBJ2-2; 10 bases line up with TRBD2. The CDR3 runs to 15 residues. Germline assignment: CDR1 GTSNPN and CDR2 SVGIG (reference sequence). The ends lost 2 bases at V and 4 bases at J; junction bases unmatched: 4. The CDR3 here is CAWSSSGGVTGELFF. The CDR3 DNA follows: TGTGCCTGGAGTTCTAGCGGGGGAGTCACCGGGGAGCTGTTTTTT.

The rearrangement joins TRBV7-8 to TRBJ1-2, with a tentative D call TRBD1 (5 bases). This CDR3 spans 18 amino acids. V was trimmed by 4 bases and J by 5 bases, leaving 26 bases between them. The germline V gene has CDR1 SGHVS and CDR2 FQNEAQ. The CDR3 bases are TGTGCCAGCAGCTCCGCTCGATCGACGGGGCGCGGTCTGTATGGCTACACCTTC. Its translation: CASSSARSTGRGLYGYTF.

This rearrangement joins TRBV10-3 to TRBJ2-2; 7 nucleotides line up with TRBD2. Germline CDR1 is ENHRY and CDR2 is SYGVKD. This CDR3 has 17 amino acids. V lost 0 bases to trimming and J lost 3 bases; unmatched junction nucleotides: 7. This CDR3 reads CAISESGGGRDTGELFF. CDR3 bases: TGTGCCATCAGTGAGTCGGGCGGAGGGAGGGACACCGGGGAGCTGTTTTTT.

This chain joins TRBV5-1 and TRBJ1-5; maybe TRBD1 (5 bases). Germline CDR1 reads SGHRS; CDR2 reads YFSETQ. Between the trimmed V and J ends, which lost 0 bases and 7 bases, there was a span of 8 bases. This CDR3 contains 13 residues. CDR3 amino acids: CASSLASGQPQHF. The DNA for the CDR3 is TGCGCCAGCAGCTTGGCCTCAGGGCAGCCCCAGCATTTT.

J is TRBJ2-2 and V is TRBV11-3; tentative D call: TRBD2 (5 bases). The V gene lost 0 bases and the J gene lost 0 bases, with 11 bases spanning the gap. The length of the CDR3 is 17 residues. The germline V gene has CDR1 SGHNT and CDR2 YENEEA. CDR3 in DNA: TGTGCCAGCAGCTTAGATCTCGGGGTTACGAACACCGGGGAGCTGTTTTTT. This sequence encodes CASSLDLGVTNTGELFF.

This chain uses TRBV27 with TRBJ1-2; D is unresolved. This CDR3 comprises 14 residues. V lost 8 bases and J lost 1, with 14 bases in between. The germline V gene encodes CDR1 MNHEY and CDR2 SMNVEV (reference sequence). CDR3 sequence: CASGSFGINYGYTF. The CDR3 bases are TGTGCCAGCGGCAGCTTCGGAATTAACTATGGCTACACCTTC.

This clone was counted a single time. The chain combines TRBV6-1 with TRBJ1-5; D gene uncertain. This CDR3 is built from 15 residues. Germline V CDR1 and CDR2: MNHNS, SASEGT. V shed 4 bases and J shed 0 bases, with 10 bases lying between them. The CDR3 DNA sequence: TGTGCCAGCAGTGTGACACTTTATAGCAATCAGCCCCAGCATTTT. Amino acid sequence: CASSVTLYSNQPQHF.

The V call is TRBV30, the J call TRBJ1-2; D ambiguous. The CDR3 loop spans 12 amino acids. The ends were cut back, 0 bases at V and 6 bases at J, with 8 bases in the middle. Germline CDR1 and CDR2: GTSNPN and SVGIG (reference sequence). In DNA, the CDR3 is TGTGCCTGGAGTGTGGTCCGAAATGGCTACACCTTC. Amino acids: CAWSVVRNGYTF.